The T cell receptor beta chain under discussion was sequenced for a study of cytomegalovirus exposure and HLA in healthy donors (dated by TCRdb to 2017 to 2019). Context from the whole study: An earlier analysis of roughly 500 of the donors reported 276 Gb of sequence data and around 100 million unique TCR beta sequences obtained from approximately 180 million T cells. Genome-wide SNP genotypes for about 65% of the roughly 670 donors were used in a later genetic analysis, which treated that subset as a discovery cohort. HLA typing covered class I and class II loci at four-digit resolution. The study aimed to test whether cataloging public T cell receptors could reveal signatures of past pathogen exposure. To predict cytomegalovirus infection status, the study brought together high-throughput TCR immunosequencing, statistical association of individual TCRs with disease status, and machine learning. Besides the first cohort of hundreds of subjects, a separate validation cohort made up of about 120 different subjects was used. Every discovery cohort repertoire had been produced on one sequencing platform. Rather than drawing on any new phenotypic data, the later analysis identified candidate immune exposures from TCR beta sequences and the way those sequences occurred across donors. An early release covering roughly 580 HLA-typed donors comprised roughly 300 gigabases of sequencing data and around 80 million unique TCR sequences. Donor age, sex, ethnicity and CMV serostatus were compiled together with the repertoire data. Using immunosequencing, the study profiled T cell repertoires from fewer than 700 subjects and related those repertoires to cytomegalovirus serostatus. Among some 400 genotyped donors of the cohort, an average of roughly 230,000 unique TCR beta nucleotide sequences was sequenced per donor, of which roughly 17% were non-productive. In a later analysis, previously published TCR beta repertoires from 550 to 700 donors were re-analyzed and high-resolution HLA genotyping was added so that TCR occurrence patterns could be studied. Of the roughly 400 genotyped donors, 65% to 90% were placed in the genetic ancestry cluster associated with self-reported Caucasian donors. Because of strong linkage in the cohort, four to six DR-DQ haplotypes were treated as single units for association and clustering. Typing coverage differed by locus: A, B, C, DRB1 and DQB1 were typed in roughly 620-640 donors, DQA1 in 500 to 550, DPA1 in 600 to 610, and DPB1 in around 440. In an earlier analysis of 587 of the donors, high-throughput TCR beta sequencing was used to judge whether each TCR beta V gene segment behaved as functional or pseudogenic.

Overall study outcomes, separate from this receptor: Specific HLA alleles were associated with over 15,000 TCR beta sequences at a false discovery rate of 0.05 in a later analysis. In a later analysis, the rate of TCR association differed among HLA loci, with DRB1 alleles having the most associated TCRs and HLA-C alleles having the fewest. The classifier was reported to diagnose cytomegalovirus status with high specificity and sensitivity in both the original and validation cohorts. In vitro tests confirmed that a few of the cytomegalovirus-associated TCR beta chains recognize cytomegalovirus antigens. Because HLA typing was missing for some donors at each locus, association tests included only the typed subset. Most TCR sequences were observed very rarely across donors, whereas some public TCRs were present in many individuals. A cluster of highly shared sequence variants was judged likely to represent a technical artifact of the sequencing pipeline. A later genetic analysis associated a missense DCLRE1C variant with V-gene and J-gene trimming of TCR beta chains, and an independent cohort replicated the association. In a later analysis, HLA-associated TCR beta chains showed more clonal expansion and lower generation probabilities than non-associated chains that were equally common. Broadly in line with IMGT annotations, most TCR beta V segments showed up in productive rearrangements about 87% or about 30% of the time in an earlier analysis of a few hundred of the donors. Strong co-occurrence of HLA alleles, especially DR and DQ, made assigning TCR associations to individual alleles difficult. A total of fewer than 200 TCR beta chains were listed by the study as associated with cytomegalovirus. The presence/absence analyses assumed that sequencing depth was roughly uniform across donors, and that assumption may not be true. A further reported finding was that TCR beta sequences accurately predicted the HLA-A and HLA-B alleles for most subjects in the first cohort. This cohort had only TCR beta chains sequenced, and the lack of alpha or paired-chain data limited which features could be detected. The earlier analysis of nearly 600 of the donors excluded 15 to 20 rarely observed V segments, including chromosome 9 orphons, because counts were too low. A later genetic analysis reported fewer N-insertions in productive TCRs among donors in an Asian-associated ancestry cluster than the roughly 720-donor mean. It was suggested by the authors that the approach could potentially be generalized to other disease states and immunological phenotypes. Immune exposure information for the cohort was limited to CMV serostatus. In a later analysis, most CMV-associated TCR beta chains were found to appear HLA-restricted, with HLA associations seemingly driven largely by CMV exposure. Linkage disequilibrium might explain the correlated functional status among segregating V segments, but an unknown experimental factor could not be ruled out. According to a later analysis, parvovirus B19, influenza, CMV and Epstein-Barr virus appeared linked to several top co-occurrence clusters.

The cohort was made up of 500 to 850 healthy bone marrow donors. At the time of sampling, all cohort members were nominally healthy, though unrecorded immune exposures were likely present. The donor was CMV seronegative and was included in the group of 352 seronegative cohort members. A peripheral blood sample was collected from each donor, and TCR beta sequencing was performed on peripheral blood mononuclear cells. Genomic DNA was extracted from the blood cell samples with the Qiagen DNeasy Blood Extraction Kit. Libraries were made using the immunoSEQ multiplex PCR assay. For the multiplex PCR, a mixture combining 60 forward primers for TCR Vbeta segments and 13 reverse primers for TCR Jbeta segments was used. The CDR3 region of rearranged TCR beta genes was amplified from genomic DNA by a multiplex PCR assay. On the Illumina HiSeq System, the amplified TCR beta libraries were sequenced as 87-base-pair reads. Regarding the original processing steps: A later analysis counted some 80 million unique TCR beta chains across the 640 or so repertoires, and roughly 10 million of these chains were shared by at least two donors. A nearest-neighbor algorithm error-corrected the raw reads and collapsed the reads into unique sequences, merging closely related sequences to remove PCR and sequencing errors. Alignment of CDR3 sequences to IMGT reference sequences was used to assign V, D and J gene segments. For a sequence to be retained, a match of at least six nucleotides was required to both a V gene segment and a J gene segment. A rearrangement counted as productive if the CDR3 had no stop codons and remained in frame with V and J, and every other rearrangement counted as non-productive. Following IMGT convention, CDR3 was defined as the stretch from the second conserved V-encoded cysteine to the conserved J-encoded phenylalanine. Sequences without an unambiguous match to a single V gene segment were excluded from the earlier analysis of several hundred of the donors. In an earlier analysis of some 590 of the donors, V segments were called functional above 56.7% productive rearrangements and were called segregating when the between-donor standard deviation exceeded 5%. To diagnose cytomegalovirus status from the catalog of TCR beta chain sequences, a statistical classification framework was built. A later analysis assigned V and J genes by comparing TCR nucleotide sequences with IMGT/GENE-DB human TR gene sequences. Using the TCRdist pipeline, a later analysis assigned CDR3 sequences along with most-parsimonious VDJ recombination scenarios. In a later analysis, every TCR beta chain was defined by the combination of its CDR3 amino acid sequence and its V-gene family, and reads without a unique V-gene family were dropped. A later analysis removed 592 highly shared, low-generation-probability nucleotide sequences to deal with suspected cross-contamination and a sequencing artifact. For each public chain, a later analysis derived a clonal expansion index from normalized ranks of inferred template counts within each repertoire. Generation probabilities in a later analysis came from a VDJ recombination model fitted to out-of-frame rearrangements, and those results were checked against IGoR. In a later analysis, hypergeometric tests were used to score TCR-TCR, TCR-HLA and TCR-CMV co-occurrence, with a repertoire-size bias correction applied to TCR pairs. False discovery rates were estimated in a later analysis by permuting HLA or CMV assignments 20 times. In a later analysis, co-occurring TCRs were grouped using DBSCAN, and TCRdist sequence similarity was added for clustering within HLA-allele-positive subsets. Repertoires with fewer than 30,000 or more than 120,000 public chains were left out of co-occurrence clustering, as were a handful of repertoires with anomalous nucleotide sharing. TCRdb limited this immuneACCESS table to in-frame rearrangements with V and J called. A share of clones is missing; checked studies link under half to unresolved V genes, and the rest is unexplained. V and J calls and clone size come straight from that table; D and trimming were deduced from the DNA. Counted in this sample were 81,000 or so clones; 70% to 75% of them appeared once. Clones ranked in the top ten supply more than 3.5% of the sample.

This clone showed up just a few times. It lacks a known antigen. No quality values exist for individual bases; no much larger clone is one base distant. The sequenced material came from PBMCs. The sequence came from a man in his sixties in good health and CMV-seronegative.

The bases read TGTGCCAGCAGCAGCTGGGCTAGCGGGGGGGCCGAAGAGACCCAGTACTTC. The resulting protein is CASSSWASGGAEETQYF. The rearranged segments are TRBV11-2 and TRBJ2-5, with TRBD2 matching 12 junction bases. At the junction V is shortened by 5 bases and J by 3 bases; bases outside the gene matches: 10. CDR1 and CDR2 were assigned from the germline V gene as SGHAT and FQNNGV. The CDR3 measures 17 amino acids from cysteine to phenylalanine. CDR3 DNA is the only sequence kept; it has 51 bases, read in frame from the first base. Supplemented by the reference TRBV11-2 and TRBJ2-5 proteins around the CDR3, the complete variable domain is EAGVAQSPRYKIIEKRQSVAFWCNPISGHATLYWYQQILGQGPKLLIQFQNNGVVDDSQLPKDRFSAERLKGVDSTLKIQPAKLEDSAVYLCASSSWASGGAEETQYFGPGTRLLVL.